A single sample gave rise to the 7 T cell receptor beta chains below, sequenced in a study of blood T cell repertoires in COVID-19. Data came from immunoSEQ multiplex PCR; TCRdb stores just in-frame clones and leaves some out. The data show roughly 360,000 clones, about four fifths seen once. Sequenced material: PBMCs or T cells enriched from blood (not recorded which). These receptor sequences come from a woman between 45 and 65 years old who had recovered from COVID-19.

The rearrangement uses TRBV5-4 and TRBJ1-1, with a tentative D call TRBD1 (5 bases). This CDR3 has 14 amino acids. Germline loops: CDR1 SGHNT, CDR2 YYREEE (reference sequence). The V end was cut by 4 bases, the J end by 6 bases, with 16 bases between. CDR3 bases: TGTGCCAGCAGCCCGAGTCCAGGGATAGCTGAAGCTTTCTTT. Translated, it gives CASSPSPGIAEAFF.

This chain uses TRBV9 with TRBJ2-7, with D possibly matching TRBD2 (5 bases). The length of the CDR3 is 13 residues. The V end lost 4 bases, the J end lost 1 base, and 9 bases lay between the germline ends. Germline assignment: CDR1 SGDLS and CDR2 YYNGEE. CDR3 sequence reads: CASSTGGSYEQYF. In DNA form, the CDR3 reads TGTGCCAGCAGCACCGGCGGGTCCTACGAGCAGTACTTC.

For the CDR3, the DNA is TGTGCCAGCAGCTCGGACAGGGAAACTGAAGCTTTCTTT. Residues: CASSSDRETEAFF. This chain joins TRBV7-3 and TRBJ1-1, with TRBD1 matching 8 bases. The germline V gene encodes CDR1 SGHTA and CDR2 FQGTGA. J was trimmed by 5 bases and V by 4 bases; bases with no gene match: 3. The CDR3 is 13 residues long.

The rearrangement uses TRBV13 and TRBJ2-1; possible D gene TRBD2, 6 bases. From germline, CDR1 is PRHDT and CDR2 FYEKMQ (reference sequence). The germline V and J ends were trimmed by 1 base and 1 base, with 11 bases remaining between them. The CDR3 has 16 residues. The DNA of the CDR3 is TGTGCCAGCAGCTTAGCGGGTAGCGGATCCTACAATGAGCAGTTCTTC. It yields the protein CASSLAGSGSYNEQFF.

The rearrangement uses TRBV11-2 and TRBJ2-1, with TRBD1 matching 8 bases. Germline-derived CDR1 and CDR2 are SGHAT and FQNNGV. J gave up 7 bases and V 3 bases, and 5 bases lay outside the gene matches. This CDR3 region has 14 residues. CDR3 sequence (DNA): TGTGCCAGCAGCTTCACAGGGGGTAAGAATGAGCAGTTCTTC. It is translated as CASSFTGGKNEQFF.

The chain combines TRBV6-5 with TRBJ1-1, with 8 bases lining up with TRBD1. The CDR3 is made up of 16 amino acids. The germline gives CDR1 MNHEY, CDR2 SVGAGI. Losses at the gene ends were 3 bases for V and 5 bases for J; bases not matched to a gene: 11. CDR3 in amino acids: CASSYLKTGERTEAFF. The CDR3 DNA is TGTGCCAGCAGTTATCTTAAGACAGGGGAGAGGACTGAAGCTTTCTTT.

The J gene is TRBJ1-2, the V gene TRBV27; TRBD1 agrees at 9 bases. Germline lookup yields CDR1 MNHEY and CDR2 SMNVEV (reference sequence). This CDR3 comprises 18 residues. V shed 5 bases, J shed 4 bases, and the junction held 17 bases outside the gene matches. CDR3 sequence reads: CASSPRPGQGKSGYGYTF. CDR3 nucleotide sequence: TGTGCCAGCAGTCCCCGACCGGGACAGGGAAAATCGGGCTATGGCTACACCTTC.